Reported below is one TCR beta chain. These data originate in a study of control samples from healthy donors and cancer patients. Germline V lookup: CDR1 LGHNA, CDR2 YNFKEQ. J lost 0 bases, V lost 4 bases, and 8 bases had no gene match. The CDR3 totals 18 residues. Repertoires were generated with immunoSEQ multiplex PCR, while TCRdb's copy carries only in-frame clones and drops some. The data hold about 160,000 clones, with roughly 90% observed a single time. The receptor was derived from a young man in good health. Sequenced: blood. This chain connects TRBV4-2 to TRBJ2-7, with 14 bases matching TRBD2. The CDR3 DNA reads as TGTGCCAGCAGCCCTCGGACTAGCGGGGGGCCCATCTCCTACGAGCAGTACTTC. It codes for CASSPRTSGGPISYEQYF.